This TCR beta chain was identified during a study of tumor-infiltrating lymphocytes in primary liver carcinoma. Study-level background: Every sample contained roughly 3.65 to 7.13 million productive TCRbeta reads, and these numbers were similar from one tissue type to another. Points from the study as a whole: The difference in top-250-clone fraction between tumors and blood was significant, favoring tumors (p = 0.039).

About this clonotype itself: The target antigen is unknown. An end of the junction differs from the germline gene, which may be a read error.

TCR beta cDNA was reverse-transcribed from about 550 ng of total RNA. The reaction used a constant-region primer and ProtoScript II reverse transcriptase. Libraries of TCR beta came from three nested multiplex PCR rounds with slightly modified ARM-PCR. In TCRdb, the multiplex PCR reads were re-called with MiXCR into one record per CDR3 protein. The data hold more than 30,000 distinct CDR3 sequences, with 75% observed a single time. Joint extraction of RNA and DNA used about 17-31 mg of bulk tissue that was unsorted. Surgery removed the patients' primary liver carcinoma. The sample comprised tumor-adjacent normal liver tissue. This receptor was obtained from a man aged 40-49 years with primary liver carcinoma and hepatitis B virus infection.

The CDR3 loop reads CAGGVRGGNTINF. The CDR3 bases are TGTGCCGGCGGCGTCAGAGGAGGAAACACCATAAATTTT. The chain couples TRBV4-2 to TRBJ1-3; no definite D call. The CDR3 runs to 13 residues. Germline V CDR1 and CDR2: LGHNA, YNFKEQ.